This TCR beta chain was captured by sequencing in a study of cytomegalovirus exposure and HLA in healthy donors. Researchers ran the PCR with 60 Vbeta and 13 Jbeta primers. Only in-frame clones appear in the TCRdb table, and some are missing; sequencing was by immunoSEQ multiplex PCR. The sample holds about 130,000 clones; 60% to 85% are singletons and the top ten take approximately 1%. Comment on this clone: The antigen is undetermined.

Study outcomes and limitations: An analysis done earlier found most TCR beta V segments productive about 90% or about 30% of the time.

Sequenced: PBMCs. The source is a human donor in good health.

CDR3 amino acids: CATSGLDRADQPQHF. In DNA form, the CDR3 reads TGTGCCACCAGCGGCCTAGACAGGGCGGATCAGCCCCAGCATTTT. This rearrangement joins TRBV15 to TRBJ1-5, with 7 bases aligning to TRBD1. J gave up 5 bases and V 5 bases, and 9 bases lay outside the gene matches. The CDR3 runs to 15 residues. Germline V gene data show CDR1 as LNHNV and CDR2 as YYDKDF (reference sequence).